Only a few counts were recorded for the clone carrying this T cell receptor (beta chain). Its antigen is undetermined. The record originates from a study of early T cells in non-severe SARS-CoV-2 infection. Across the study: The chains were unpaired, and the sequenced material was bulk RNA from unsorted whole blood. Whole-study findings and limits: Private and CD4 specificities were missed by VDJdb matching, which favored anti-spike CD8 responses.

Tagging with unique molecular identifiers was applied to individual cDNA molecules. TCRdb processed the 5' RACE reads anew with MiXCR; each CDR3 protein has one entry. In the table there are roughly 64,000 distinct CDR3 sequences, more than 7% of which are singletons. Looked up from germline, CDR1 is DFQATT and CDR2 is SNEGSKA (reference sequence). V was pared by 2 bases and J by 6 bases, with 13 bases of the junction left unmatched. The CDR3 totals 15 residues. This receptor was obtained from an adult who was a healthcare worker with PCR-confirmed SARS-CoV-2 infection or an uninfected control (not recorded which). Sequenced here: whole blood, sampled at baseline. The genes are TRBV20-1 and TRBJ2-7; 7 bases align to TRBD2. This CDR3 is CSARSGAGKEAEQYF. The CDR3 coding sequence is TGCAGTGCTAGATCCGGAGCGGGAAAAGAAGCCGAGCAGTACTTC.